The present TCR beta chain was sequenced within a study of cytomegalovirus exposure and HLA in healthy donors. The study, taken as a whole, reports: Some V segments, TRBV6-2 and TRBV6-3 among them, were indistinguishable and were therefore excluded.

Remarks on this clone: Its antigen is currently unknown.

Germline CDR1 and CDR2: SGHRS and YFSETQ. This CDR3 is 13 amino acids long. Trimming shortened V by 3 bases and J by 6 bases, and 10 bases separated the two germline ends. PCR amplification relied on 60 Vbeta primers (plus 13 Jbeta primers). TCRdb's copy holds only in-frame clones and misses some; the assay was immunoSEQ multiplex PCR. The table includes 250,000 to 350,000 clones, just over 85% detected once. Sequencing input: PBMCs. J is TRBJ1-5 and V is TRBV5-1; maybe TRBD1 (5 bases). The sequence was collected from a man aged 40-49 years in good health and CMV-seropositive. As DNA, the CDR3 is TGCGCCAGCAGCTGGGTCGGGGGTCAGCCCCAGCATTTT. Its translation is CASSWVGGQPQHF.